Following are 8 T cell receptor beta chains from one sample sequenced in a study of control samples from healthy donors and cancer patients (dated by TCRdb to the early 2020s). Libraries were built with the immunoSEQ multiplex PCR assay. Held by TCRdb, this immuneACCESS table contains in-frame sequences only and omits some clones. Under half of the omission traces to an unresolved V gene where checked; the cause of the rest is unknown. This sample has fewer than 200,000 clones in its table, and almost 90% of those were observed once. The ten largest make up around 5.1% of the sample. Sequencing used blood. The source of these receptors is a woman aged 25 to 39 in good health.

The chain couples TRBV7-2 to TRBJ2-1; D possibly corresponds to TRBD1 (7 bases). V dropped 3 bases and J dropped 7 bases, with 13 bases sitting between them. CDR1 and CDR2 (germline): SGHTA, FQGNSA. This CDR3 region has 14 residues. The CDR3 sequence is CASSFLRGVNEQFF. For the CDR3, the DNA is TGTGCCAGCAGCTTTCTCAGGGGGGTGAATGAGCAGTTCTTC.

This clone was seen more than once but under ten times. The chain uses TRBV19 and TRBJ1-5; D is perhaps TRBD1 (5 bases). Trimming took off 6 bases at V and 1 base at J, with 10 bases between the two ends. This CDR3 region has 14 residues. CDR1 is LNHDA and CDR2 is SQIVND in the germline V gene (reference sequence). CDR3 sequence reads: CASSLGQSNQPQHF. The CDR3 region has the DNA TGTGCCAGTAGCCTTGGACAAAGCAATCAGCCCCAGCATTTT.

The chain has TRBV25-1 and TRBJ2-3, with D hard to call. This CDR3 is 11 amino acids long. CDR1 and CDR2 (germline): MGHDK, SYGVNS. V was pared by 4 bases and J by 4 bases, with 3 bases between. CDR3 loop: CASSVADTQYF. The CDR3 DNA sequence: TGTGCCAGCAGTGTGGCAGATACGCAGTATTTT.

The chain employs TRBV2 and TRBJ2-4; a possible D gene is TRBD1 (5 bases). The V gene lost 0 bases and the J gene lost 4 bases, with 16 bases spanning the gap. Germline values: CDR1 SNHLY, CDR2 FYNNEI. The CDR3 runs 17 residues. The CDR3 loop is CASSEAWGGREKNIQYF. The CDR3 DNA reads TGTGCCAGCAGTGAAGCGTGGGGCGGCAGAGAGAAAAACATTCAGTACTTC.

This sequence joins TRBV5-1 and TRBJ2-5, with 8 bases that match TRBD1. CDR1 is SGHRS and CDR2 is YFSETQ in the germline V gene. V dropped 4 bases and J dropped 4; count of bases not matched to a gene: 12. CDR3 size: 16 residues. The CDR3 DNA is TGCGCCAGCAGCCAAATCCCTACAGGGGGGAGAGAGACCCAGTACTTC. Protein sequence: CASSQIPTGGRETQYF.

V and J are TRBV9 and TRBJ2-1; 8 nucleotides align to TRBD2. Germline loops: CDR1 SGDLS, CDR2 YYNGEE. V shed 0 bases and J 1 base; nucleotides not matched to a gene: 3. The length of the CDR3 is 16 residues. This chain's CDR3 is CASSVETGGSYNEQFF. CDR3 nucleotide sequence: TGTGCCAGCAGCGTAGAAACGGGAGGGTCCTACAATGAGCAGTTCTTC.

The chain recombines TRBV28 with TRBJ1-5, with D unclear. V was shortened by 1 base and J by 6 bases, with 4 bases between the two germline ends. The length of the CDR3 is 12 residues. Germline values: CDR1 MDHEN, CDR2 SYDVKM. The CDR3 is CASSLYSQPQHF. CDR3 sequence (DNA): TGTGCCAGCAGTTTATATAGTCAGCCCCAGCATTTT.

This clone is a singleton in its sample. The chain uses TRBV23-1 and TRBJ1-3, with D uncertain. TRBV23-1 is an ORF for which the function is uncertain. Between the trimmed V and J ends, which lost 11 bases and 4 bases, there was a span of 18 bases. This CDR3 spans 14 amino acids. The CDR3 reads CAARYKEGGNTIYF. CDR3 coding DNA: TGCGCCGCTAGATATAAGGAGGGAGGAAACACCATATATTTT.